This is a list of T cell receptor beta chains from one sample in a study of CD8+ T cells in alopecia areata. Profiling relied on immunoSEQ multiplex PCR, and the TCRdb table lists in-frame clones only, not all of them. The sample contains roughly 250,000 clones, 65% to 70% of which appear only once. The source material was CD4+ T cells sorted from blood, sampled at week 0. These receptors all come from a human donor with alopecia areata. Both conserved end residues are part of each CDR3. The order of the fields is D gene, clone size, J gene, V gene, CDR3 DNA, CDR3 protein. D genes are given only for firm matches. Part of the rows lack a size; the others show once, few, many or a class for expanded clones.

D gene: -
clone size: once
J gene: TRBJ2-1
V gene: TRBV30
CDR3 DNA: TGTGCCTGGAGTGTACGCCGGGGGTCCAACTCCTACAATGAGCAGTTCTTC
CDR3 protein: CAWSVRRGSNSYNEQFF

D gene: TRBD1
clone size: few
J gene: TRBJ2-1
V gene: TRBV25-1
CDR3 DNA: TGTGCCAGCAGTTTGCCAGGGGGATCCTACAATGAGCAGTTCTTC
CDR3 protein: CASSLPGGSYNEQFF

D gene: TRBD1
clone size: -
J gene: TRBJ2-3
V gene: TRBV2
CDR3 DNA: TGTGCCAGGAGACAGGGTCAGGCAGATACGCAGTATTTT
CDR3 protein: CARRQGQADTQYF

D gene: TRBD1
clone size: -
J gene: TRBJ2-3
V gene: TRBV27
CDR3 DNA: TGTGCCAGCAGACTCAGGGGGCAATCAGATACGCAGTATTTT
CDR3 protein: CASRLRGQSDTQYF

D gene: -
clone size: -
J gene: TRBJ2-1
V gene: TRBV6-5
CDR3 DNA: TGTGCCAGCAGCAGACAGGACGCGAATGAGCAGTTCTTC
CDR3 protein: CASSRQDANEQFF

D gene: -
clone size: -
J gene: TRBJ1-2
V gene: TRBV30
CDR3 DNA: TGTGCCTGGAGTGTGGACACCCACTATGGCTACACCTTC
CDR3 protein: CAWSVDTHYGYTF

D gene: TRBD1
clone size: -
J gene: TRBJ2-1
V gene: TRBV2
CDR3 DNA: TGTGCCAGCAGTGAAGTCAGGGGGCAATGGAATGAGCAGTTCTTC
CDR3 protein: CASSEVRGQWNEQFF

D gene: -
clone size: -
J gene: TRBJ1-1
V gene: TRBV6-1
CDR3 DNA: TGTGCCAGCAGTGTTAAGAAGAACACTGAAGCTTTCTTT
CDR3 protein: CASSVKKNTEAFF

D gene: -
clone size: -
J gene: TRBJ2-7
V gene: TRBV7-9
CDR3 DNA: TGTGCCAGCGCCGGGCTAGGGTACGAGCAGTACTTC
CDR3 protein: CASAGLGYEQYF

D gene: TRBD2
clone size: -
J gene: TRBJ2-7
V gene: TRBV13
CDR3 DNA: TGTGCCAGCAGCTTATTGTGGGAGGGAGGTCGCGAGCAGTACTTC
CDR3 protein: CASSLLWEGGREQYF

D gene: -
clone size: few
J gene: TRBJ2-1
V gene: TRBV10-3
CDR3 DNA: TGTGCCATCAGTGGGACGGAAAACAATGAGCAGTTCTTC
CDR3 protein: CAISGTENNEQFF

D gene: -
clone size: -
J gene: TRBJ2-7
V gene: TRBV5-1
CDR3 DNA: TGCGCCAGCAGCTTGGGACAGGCCACCTACGAGCAGTACTTC
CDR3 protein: CASSLGQATYEQYF

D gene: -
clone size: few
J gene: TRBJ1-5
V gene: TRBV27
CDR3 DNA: TGTGCCAGCTCAAGGTCGGCAGCTAATCAGCCCCAGCATTTT
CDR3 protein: CASSRSAANQPQHF

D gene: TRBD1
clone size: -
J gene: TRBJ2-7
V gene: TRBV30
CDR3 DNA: TGTGCCTGGAGTCGACAGGGGAACTACGAGCAGTACTTC
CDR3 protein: CAWSRQGNYEQYF

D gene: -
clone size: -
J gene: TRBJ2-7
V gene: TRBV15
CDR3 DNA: TGTGCCACCAGCAGAATTCTTCAAAGCCAAGTCGAGCAGTACTTC
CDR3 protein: CATSRILQSQVEQYF

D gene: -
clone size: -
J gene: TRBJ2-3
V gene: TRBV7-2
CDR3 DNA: TGTGCCAGCAGCTTAGAGAGGACAGATACGCAGTATTTT
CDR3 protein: CASSLERTDTQYF

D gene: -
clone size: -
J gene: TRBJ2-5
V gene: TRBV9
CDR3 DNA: TGTGCCAGCAGTGCCACAGGGTGGGAGACCCAGTACTTC
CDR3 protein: CASSATGWETQYF

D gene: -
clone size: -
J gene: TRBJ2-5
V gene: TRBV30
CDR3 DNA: TGTGCCCAAGCCGCCGAAGAGACCCAGTACTTC
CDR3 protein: CAQAAEETQYF

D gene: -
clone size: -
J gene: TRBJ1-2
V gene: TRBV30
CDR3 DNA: TGTGCCTGGAGTGTAAGGCAGAACTATGGCTACACCTTC
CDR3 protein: CAWSVRQNYGYTF

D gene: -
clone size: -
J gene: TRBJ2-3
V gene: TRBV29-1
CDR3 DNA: TGCAGCGTTGAAGATAACGGGAATACGCAGTATTTT
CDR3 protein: CSVEDNGNTQYF

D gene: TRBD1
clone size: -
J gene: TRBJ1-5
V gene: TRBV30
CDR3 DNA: TGTGCCTGGAGTGAAGGGACAGATTCCAATCAGCCCCAGCATTTT
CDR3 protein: CAWSEGTDSNQPQHF

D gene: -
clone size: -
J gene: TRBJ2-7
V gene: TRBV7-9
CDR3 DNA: TGTGCCAGCGGACGAAAAGTCTACGAGCAGTACTTC
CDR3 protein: CASGRKVYEQYF

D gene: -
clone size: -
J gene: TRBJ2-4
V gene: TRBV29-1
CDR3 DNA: TGCAGCGTTGTGTCGGTACGGGGCAAAAACATTCAGTACTTC
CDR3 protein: CSVVSVRGKNIQYF

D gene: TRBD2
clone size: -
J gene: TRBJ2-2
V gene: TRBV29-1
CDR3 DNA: TGCAGCGCCCATGGGGGGGCCGGGGAGCTGTTTTTT
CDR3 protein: CSAHGGAGELFF

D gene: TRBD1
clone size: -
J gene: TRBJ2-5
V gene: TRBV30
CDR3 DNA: TGTGCCTGGAGCGCGTTGCTGAGACAGGGTTCCGAGACCCAGTACTTC
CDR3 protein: CAWSALLRQGSETQYF

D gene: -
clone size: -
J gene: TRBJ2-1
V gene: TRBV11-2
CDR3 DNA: TGTGCCAGCAGCGTATCCAATGAGCAGTTCTTC
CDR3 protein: CASSVSNEQFF

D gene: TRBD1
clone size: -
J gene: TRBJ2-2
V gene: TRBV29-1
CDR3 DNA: TGCAGCGTTATCCAGGGGGTCTACACCGGGGAGCTGTTTTTT
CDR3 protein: CSVIQGVYTGELFF

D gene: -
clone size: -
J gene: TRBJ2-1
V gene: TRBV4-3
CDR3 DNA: TGCGCCAGCAGCCAAGGTGCCACCTACAATGAGCAGTTCTTC
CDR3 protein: CASSQGATYNEQFF

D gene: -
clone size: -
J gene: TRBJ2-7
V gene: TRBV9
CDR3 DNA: TGTGCCAGCAGCGCGTCGGACAGCTCCTACGAGCAGTACTTC
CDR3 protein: CASSASDSSYEQYF

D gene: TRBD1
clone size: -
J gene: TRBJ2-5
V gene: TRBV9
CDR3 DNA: TGTGCCAGCAGCTTCAGGACAGGTGTCCAAGAGACCCAGTACTTC
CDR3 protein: CASSFRTGVQETQYF

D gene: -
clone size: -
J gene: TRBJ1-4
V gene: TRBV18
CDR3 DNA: TGTGCCAGCTCCGACAGCTCAACTAATGAAAAACTGTTTTTT
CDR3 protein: CASSDSSTNEKLFF

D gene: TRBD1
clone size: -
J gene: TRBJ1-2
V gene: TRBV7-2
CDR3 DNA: TGTGCCAGCAGCTCAACTCGGACAGGTCGGACCTTC
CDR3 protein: CASSSTRTGRTF

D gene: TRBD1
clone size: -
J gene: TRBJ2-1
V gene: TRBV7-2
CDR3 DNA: TGTGCCAGCAGCTCCCGGGACAGGTGGCCCGGGAATGAGCAGTTCTTC
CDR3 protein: CASSSRDRWPGNEQFF

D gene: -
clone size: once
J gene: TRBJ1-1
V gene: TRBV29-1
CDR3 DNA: TGCAGCGTTGCGGTTACTTACACTGAAGCTTTCTTT
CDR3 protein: CSVAVTYTEAFF

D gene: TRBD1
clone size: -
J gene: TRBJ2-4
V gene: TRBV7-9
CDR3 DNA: TGTGCCAGCAGGCCAGGGGGCAGCAAAAACATTCAGTACTTC
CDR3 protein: CASRPGGSKNIQYF

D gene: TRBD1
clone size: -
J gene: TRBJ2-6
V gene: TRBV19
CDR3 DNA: TGTGCCAGCAGAACAGGGGCTGGGGCCAACGTCCTGACTTTC
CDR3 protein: CASRTGAGANVLTF

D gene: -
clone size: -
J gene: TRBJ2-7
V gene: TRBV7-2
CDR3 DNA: TGTGCCAGCAGTTTAGTCTCGGATTCCTACGAGCAGTACTTC
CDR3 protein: CASSLVSDSYEQYF

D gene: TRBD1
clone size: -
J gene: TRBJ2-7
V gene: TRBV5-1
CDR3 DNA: TGCGCCAGCGTTAGATCGGGACAGGGTGAAGAGCAGTACTTC
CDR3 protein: CASVRSGQGEEQYF

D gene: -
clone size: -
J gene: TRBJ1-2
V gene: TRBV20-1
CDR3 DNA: TGCAGTGCTAGAGATGGTGGCTACACCTTC
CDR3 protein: CSARDGGYTF

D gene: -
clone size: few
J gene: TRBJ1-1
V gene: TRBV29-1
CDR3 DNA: TGCAGCGTTGAGCGGGTAATAGGCACTGAAGCTTTCTTT
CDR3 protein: CSVERVIGTEAFF

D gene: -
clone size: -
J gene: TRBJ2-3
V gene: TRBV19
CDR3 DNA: TGTGCCAGTAGTATCTCTACCACAGATACGCAGTATTTT
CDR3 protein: CASSISTTDTQYF

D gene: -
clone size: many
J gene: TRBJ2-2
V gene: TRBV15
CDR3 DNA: TGTGCCACCAGCCCCCGCACCGGGGAGCTGTTTTTT
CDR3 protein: CATSPRTGELFF

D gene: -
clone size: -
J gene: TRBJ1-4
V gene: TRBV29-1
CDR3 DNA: TGCAGCGTTGGGAGGGACGGACAGAATGAAAAACTGTTTTTT
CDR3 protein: CSVGRDGQNEKLFF

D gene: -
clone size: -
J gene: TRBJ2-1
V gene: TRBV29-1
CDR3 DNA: TGCAGCTCGGACCGGGACAACTACAATGAGCAGTTCTTC
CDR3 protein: CSSDRDNYNEQFF

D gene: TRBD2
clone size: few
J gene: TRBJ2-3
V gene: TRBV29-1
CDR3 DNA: TGCAGCGTCCCCTATAGCGGGGGGATTACAGATACGCAGTATTTT
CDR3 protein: CSVPYSGGITDTQYF